Here is one T cell receptor beta chain with its context. TCRdb's copy holds only in-frame clones and misses some; the assay was immunoSEQ multiplex PCR. The sample yields some 72,000 clones, almost 95% seen once. Germline CDR1 reads SGHDT; CDR2 reads YYEEEE. The V gene lost 0 bases and the J gene lost 2 bases, with 7 bases spanning the gap. This CDR3 comprises 14 residues. This sample was taken from a study of OX40 agonist ivuxolimab in advanced cancers. Study at large: Dose-escalation patients' cancers were hepatocellular carcinoma, melanoma, renal cell or head and neck cancer.

The TCR sequence derives from an adult with an advanced solid tumor such as melanoma, head and neck, liver or kidney cancer. This chain connects TRBV5-6 to TRBJ2-3; no firm D call. The material sequenced was CD4+ or CD8+ T cells sorted from blood, taken in a trial of the OX40 agonist ivuxolimab. The CDR3 region has the DNA TGTGCCAGCAGCTTGGTGTCGAACACAGATACGCAGTATTTT. Amino acid sequence: CASSLVSNTDTQYF. Filled out from reference TRBV5-6 and TRBJ2-3, the complete variable domain reads DAGVTQSPTHLIKTRGQQVTLRCSPKSGHDTVSWYQQALGQGPQFIFQYYEEEERQRGNFPDRFSGHQFPNYSSELNVNALLLGDSALYLCASSLVSNTDTQYFGPGTRLTVL.